The 4 T cell receptor beta chains below come from one sample, sequenced in a study of T cell responses to AZD1222 COVID-19 vaccine. The table came from immunoSEQ multiplex PCR; TCRdb's copy has only in-frame clones and leaves some out. The data contain 90,000 to 120,000 clones, roughly nine tenths of them singletons. The sequencing here drew on peripheral blood, taken on day 0 of MenACWY control vaccination. The receptor set was obtained from an adult in good health.

The V gene is TRBV28, the J gene TRBJ1-6, with D maybe TRBD1 (5 bases). The CDR3 has 14 amino acids. Germline V CDR1 and CDR2: MDHEN, SYDVKM. Trimming left V 6 bases short and J 8 bases short, with 14 bases between. CDR3 DNA: TGTGCCAGCAGCGGTCCGGGGGACTATTCACCCCTCCACTTT. Amino acids: CASSGPGDYSPLHF.

As to this clone: Other nucleotide sequences from this sample produce the same CDR3. V usage is TRBV2 and J usage is TRBJ1-5; a possible D gene is TRBD1 (6 bases). With 6 bases removed from V and 4 bases from J, the gap between germline ends came to 7 bases. Looked up from germline, CDR1 is SNHLY and CDR2 is FYNNEI. The CDR3 loop spans 12 amino acids. The CDR3 protein is CASRTGNQPQHF. In DNA, the CDR3 is TGTGCCAGCAGGACAGGTAATCAGCCCCAGCATTTT.

This rearrangement joins TRBV7-2 to TRBJ2-1; a possible D gene is TRBD2 (7 bases). Trimming took off 5 bases at V and 5 bases at J, with 16 bases between the two ends. From germline, CDR1 is SGHTA and CDR2 FQGNSA. The CDR3 sequence is 15 residues long. Here the CDR3 reads CASSPQGGVHNEQFF. The CDR3 bases are TGTGCCAGCAGCCCGCAAGGGGGGGTTCACAATGAGCAGTTCTTC.

The rearrangement joins TRBV25-1 to TRBJ1-5; TRBD1 agrees at 9 bases. Germline CDR1 and CDR2: MGHDK and SYGVNS. The CDR3 runs 18 residues. V lost 6 bases to trimming and J lost 1 base; unmatched junction nucleotides: 13. Here the CDR3 DNA reads TGTGCCAGCAGAAAAAACAGGGGGCCCACGGGGAGCAATCAGCCCCAGCATTTT. Translating gives CASRKNRGPTGSNQPQHF.